This TCR beta chain was sequenced in a study of T cell responses to AZD1222 COVID-19 vaccine. The CDR3 is 16 amino acids. Germline V lookup: CDR1 LNHDA, CDR2 SQIVND (reference sequence). Losses at the gene ends were 5 bases for V and 4 bases for J; bases not matched to a gene: 11. The study's findings and limits: The sample set comprised mostly white British donors with more females, and clonal diversity was possibly underestimated.

Details on this clone: Its antigen is not known.

Profiling relied on immunoSEQ multiplex PCR, and the TCRdb table lists in-frame clones only, not all of them. The sample lists under 140,000 clones; roughly 90% were seen once. This receptor was obtained from an adult in good health. Sequenced here: peripheral blood, sampled on day 0 of AZD1222 vaccination. The chain links TRBV19 to TRBJ1-1; 9 bases are shared with TRBD1. For the CDR3, the DNA is TGTGCCAGTAGTCCTGGACAGGGGCTATTGGGCACTGAAGCTTTCTTT. This gives the protein CASSPGQGLLGTEAFF.